The 14 T cell receptor beta chains listed next were all sequenced from one sample in a study of T cells after yellow fever vaccination. MiXCR was run by TCRdb on the 5' RACE reads, yielding one entry per CDR3 protein. The sample has 50,000 to 60,000 distinct CDR3 sequences; more than 6.5% are singletons. Sequences were derived from CD8+ T cells not binding an NS4B(214-222) dextramer, sorted from PBMCs, sampled about 41 days after the first yellow fever vaccination. The receptors shown here come from a man between 18 and 29 years old who received the YFV17D yellow fever vaccine.

In its sample, this clonotype was seen a few times. V and J are TRBV5-1 and TRBJ2-7, with D maybe TRBD2 (7 bases). Trimming left V 3 bases short and J 2 bases short, with 21 bases between. This CDR3 is 17 amino acids long. CDR1 and CDR2 (germline): SGHRS, YFSETQ. The CDR3 coding sequence is TGCGCCAGCAGCTGGAGAGGGGGGGACCTGGAGGCCTACGAGCAGTACTTC. It codes for CASSWRGGDLEAYEQYF.

This clonotype was seen once. The chain combines TRBV7-6 with TRBJ1-5; no firm D call. Trimming pared 3 bases from V and 2 bases from J, leaving 14 bases between. CDR1 is SGHVS and CDR2 is FNYEAQ in the germline V gene. This CDR3 is built from 16 residues. For the CDR3, the DNA is TGTGCCAGCAGCTTGGGTGAAGGGATTGGCAATCAGCCCCAGCATTTT. This encodes CASSLGEGIGNQPQHF.

This clonotype was recorded at least ten times. The chain links TRBV11-3 to TRBJ2-1; no firm D call. The V and J ends lost 2 bases and 7 bases respectively, with 9 bases between them. CDR3 length equals 13 residues. Germline V gives CDR1 SGHNT, CDR2 YENEEA. CDR3 nucleotide sequence: TGTGCCAGCAGCTTAATTTTGAGTAATGAGCAGTTCTTC. Its protein product is CASSLILSNEQFF.

Ten or more counts support this clonotype. The V call is TRBV28, the J call TRBJ2-7; TRBD2 is a possible D gene (5 bases). Germline lookup yields CDR1 MDHEN and CDR2 SYDVKM. The CDR3 covers 13 residues. Trimming removed 8 bases from V and 0 bases from J, with 11 bases in between. The CDR3 is CASRLGSSYEQYF. DNA for the CDR3: TGTGCCAGCCGCTTGGGGAGCTCCTACGAGCAGTACTTC.

The chain has TRBV14 and TRBJ2-5, with 8 nucleotides matching TRBD1. The length of the CDR3 is 13 residues. The germline V gene encodes CDR1 SGHDN and CDR2 FVKESK. Trimming at V came to 6 bases and at J to 5 bases, leaving 5 bases not matched to a gene. The chain's CDR3 is CASRKTGVETQYF. The CDR3 bases are TGTGCCAGCAGGAAGACAGGGGTGGAGACCCAGTACTTC.

The table lists this clonotype with a few counts. The genes are TRBV11-2 and TRBJ2-3, with TRBD1 identical over 7 bases. Unmatched junction bases numbered 5, after V lost 2 bases and J lost 0 bases. CDR3 length: 16 residues. Germline V gene data show CDR1 as SGHAT and CDR2 as FQNNGV. CDR3 sequence (DNA): TGTGCCAGCAGCTTAAGTAGGACAGGCAGCACAGATACGCAGTATTTT. As protein: CASSLSRTGSTDTQYF.

The sample holds many counts of this clonotype. The rearrangement joins TRBV4-3 to TRBJ1-1, with a weak D call TRBD1 (6 bases). Germline loops: CDR1 LGHNA, CDR2 YSLEER. Trimming took 0 bases from V and 5 from J, leaving 13 bases between them. This CDR3 contains 15 residues. As DNA, the CDR3 is TGCGCCAGCAGCCAAGATCGGGGGGCGGGTACTGAAGCTTTCTTT. Protein product: CASSQDRGAGTEAFF.

In this sample, this clonotype turned up many times. This chain connects TRBV7-9 to TRBJ2-1; either TRBD1 or TRBD2 may fit D (5 bases each). This CDR3 is 14 amino acids long. V gave up 1 base and J gave up 8 bases, with 12 bases separating them. Germline values: CDR1 SEHNR, CDR2 FQNEAQ (reference sequence). Here the CDR3 DNA reads TGTGCCAGCAGCTTAGACGCTAGAGGGGATGAGCAGTTCTTC. Translation gives CASSLDARGDEQFF.

The table lists this clonotype with many counts. Here the CDR3 DNA reads TGTGCCAGCAGCTTCCATAGCGGGGGATATTACAATGAGCAGTTCTTC. Translation: CASSFHSGGYYNEQFF. The chain links TRBV11-2 to TRBJ2-1; TRBD2 matches at 9 bases. The CDR3 length is 16 residues. The trim removed 3 bases at V and 4 bases at J, leaving 7 bases unmatched. Germline V gene lookup returns CDR1 SGHAT and CDR2 FQNNGV.

This chain connects TRBV7-3 to TRBJ2-5, with 7 bases that match TRBD2. Germline CDR1 SGHTA, CDR2 FQGTGA. The CDR3 loop spans 14 amino acids. V lost 8 bases to trimming and J lost 5 bases; unmatched junction nucleotides: 11. CDR3 sequence reads: CASSGGGSGETQYF. Written as DNA, the CDR3 is TGTGCCAGCTCTGGGGGGGGAAGCGGGGAGACCCAGTACTTC.

The rearrangement links TRBV4-3 to TRBJ1-2; the D is unclear. The CDR3 is 13 amino acids. The V end lost 1 base, the J end lost 4 bases, and 7 bases lay between the germline ends. Germline lookup yields CDR1 LGHNA and CDR2 YSLEER. In DNA, the CDR3 is TGCGCCAGCAGCCAAGTAGACTCCTATGGCTACACCTTC. Protein sequence: CASSQVDSYGYTF.

Many counts were recorded for this clonotype. The chain links TRBV7-6 to TRBJ2-1, with 8 bases lining up with TRBD2. Germline V gene lookup returns CDR1 SGHVS and CDR2 FNYEAQ. Unmatched junction bases numbered 6, after V lost 5 bases and J lost 0 bases. The CDR3 sequence is 16 residues long. The CDR3 coding sequence is TGTGCCAGCAGCCCCCTGGCGGGGGGCTCCTACAATGAGCAGTTCTTC. Translation: CASSPLAGGSYNEQFF.

The chain recombines TRBV5-6 with TRBJ1-2, with D unresolved. The CDR3 loop spans 16 amino acids. Germline lookup yields CDR1 SGHDT and CDR2 YYEEEE. Trimming cost V 1 base and J 7 bases, with 20 bases left between them. The CDR3 protein is CASSLSPILVLFGYTF. CDR3 nucleotides: TGTGCCAGCAGCTTGTCCCCGATTTTAGTTCTCTTTGGCTACACCTTC.

The rearrangement uses TRBV11-1 and TRBJ2-3; D is ambiguous. The ends were cut back, 0 bases at V and 5 bases at J, with 6 bases in the middle. The CDR3 sequence is 13 residues long. Germline lookup yields CDR1 SGHAT and CDR2 FQDESV (reference sequence). The CDR3 here is CASSLAALDTQYF. The CDR3 DNA is TGTGCCAGCAGCTTAGCGGCCCTAGATACGCAGTATTTT.